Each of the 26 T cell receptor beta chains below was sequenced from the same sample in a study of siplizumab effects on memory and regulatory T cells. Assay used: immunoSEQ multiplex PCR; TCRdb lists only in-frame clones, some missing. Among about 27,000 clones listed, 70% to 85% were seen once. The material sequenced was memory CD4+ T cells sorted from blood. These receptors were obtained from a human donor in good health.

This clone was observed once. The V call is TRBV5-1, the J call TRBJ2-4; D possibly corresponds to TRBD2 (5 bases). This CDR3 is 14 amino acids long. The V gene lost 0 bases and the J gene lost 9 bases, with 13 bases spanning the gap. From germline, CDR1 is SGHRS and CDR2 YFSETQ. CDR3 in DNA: TGCGCCAGCAGCTTGGGCCTAGGGAGTACCATTCAGTACTTC. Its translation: CASSLGLGSTIQYF.

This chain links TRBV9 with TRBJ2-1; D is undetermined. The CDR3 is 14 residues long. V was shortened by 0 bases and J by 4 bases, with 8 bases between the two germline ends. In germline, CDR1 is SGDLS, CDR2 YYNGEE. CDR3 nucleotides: TGTGCCAGCAGCGTAGTGTTGGAATACAATGAGCAGTTCTTC. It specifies CASSVVLEYNEQFF.

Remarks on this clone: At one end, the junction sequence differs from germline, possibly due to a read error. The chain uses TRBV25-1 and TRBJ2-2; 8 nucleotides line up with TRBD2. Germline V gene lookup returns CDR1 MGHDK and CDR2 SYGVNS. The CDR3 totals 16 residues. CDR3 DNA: TGTGTCAGCAGCCCCCGAGCCGGGAGGGATGCCGGGGAGCTGTTTTTT. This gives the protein CVSSPRAGRDAGELFF.

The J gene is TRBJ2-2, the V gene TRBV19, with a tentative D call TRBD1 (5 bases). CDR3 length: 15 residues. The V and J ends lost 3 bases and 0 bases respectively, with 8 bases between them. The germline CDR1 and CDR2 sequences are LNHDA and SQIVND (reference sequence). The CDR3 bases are TGTGCCAGTAGTATCGGCAGGGCGAACACCGGGGAGCTGTTTTTT. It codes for CASSIGRANTGELFF.

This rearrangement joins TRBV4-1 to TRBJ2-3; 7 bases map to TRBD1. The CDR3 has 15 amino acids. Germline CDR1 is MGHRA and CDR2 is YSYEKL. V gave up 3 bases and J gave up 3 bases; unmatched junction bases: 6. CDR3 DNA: TGCGCCAGCAGCCAGCAGGGGGTAGGGACAGATACGCAGTATTTT. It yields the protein CASSQQGVGTDTQYF.

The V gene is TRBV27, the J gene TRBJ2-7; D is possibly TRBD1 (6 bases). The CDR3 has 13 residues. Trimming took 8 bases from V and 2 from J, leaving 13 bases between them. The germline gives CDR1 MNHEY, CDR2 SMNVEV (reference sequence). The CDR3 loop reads CASGSGTPYEQYF. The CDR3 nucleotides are TGTGCCAGCGGCTCCGGGACACCCTACGAGCAGTACTTC.

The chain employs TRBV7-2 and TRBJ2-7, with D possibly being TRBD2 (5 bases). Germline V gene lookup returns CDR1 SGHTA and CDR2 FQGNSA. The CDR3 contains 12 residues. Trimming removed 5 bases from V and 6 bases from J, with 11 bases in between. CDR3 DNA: TGTGCCAGCAGCCGCGCCGAGGGCGAGCAGTACTTC. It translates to CASSRAEGEQYF.

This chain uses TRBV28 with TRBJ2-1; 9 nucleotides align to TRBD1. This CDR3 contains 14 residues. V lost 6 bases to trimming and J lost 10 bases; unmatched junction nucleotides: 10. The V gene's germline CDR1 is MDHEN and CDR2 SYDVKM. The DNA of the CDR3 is TGTGCCAGCAGGCCGGGACAGGGTGTTGGCGAGCAGTTCTTC. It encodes CASRPGQGVGEQFF.

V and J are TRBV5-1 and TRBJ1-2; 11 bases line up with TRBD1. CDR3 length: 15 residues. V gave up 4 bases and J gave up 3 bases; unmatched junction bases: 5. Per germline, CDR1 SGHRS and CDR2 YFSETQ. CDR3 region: CASSVRTGGDYGYTF. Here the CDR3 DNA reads TGCGCCAGCAGCGTTAGGACAGGGGGCGACTATGGCTACACCTTC.

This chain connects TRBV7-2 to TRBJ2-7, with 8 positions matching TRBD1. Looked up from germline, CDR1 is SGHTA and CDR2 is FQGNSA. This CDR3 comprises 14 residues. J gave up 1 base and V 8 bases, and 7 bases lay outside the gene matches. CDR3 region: CASSLQGVSYEQYF. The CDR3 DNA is TGTGCCAGCTCCCTACAGGGGGTTTCCTACGAGCAGTACTTC.

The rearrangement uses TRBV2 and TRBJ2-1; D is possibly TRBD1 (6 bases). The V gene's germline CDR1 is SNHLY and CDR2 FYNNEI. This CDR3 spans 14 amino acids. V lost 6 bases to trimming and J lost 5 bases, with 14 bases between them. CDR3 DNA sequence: TGTGCCAGCAGCTTTAGGGGGATGAACAATGAGCAGTTCTTC. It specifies CASSFRGMNNEQFF.

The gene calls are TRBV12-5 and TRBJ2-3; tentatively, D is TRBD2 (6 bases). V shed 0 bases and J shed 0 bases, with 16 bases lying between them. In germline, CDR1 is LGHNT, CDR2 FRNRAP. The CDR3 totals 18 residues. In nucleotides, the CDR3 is TGTGCTAGTGGTTTGGTACTCCAGGAGGGCTCAAGCACAGATACGCAGTATTTT. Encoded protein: CASGLVLQEGSSTDTQYF. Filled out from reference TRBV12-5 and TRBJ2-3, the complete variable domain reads DARVTQTPRHKVTEMGQEVTMRCQPILGHNTVFWYRQTMMQGLELLAYFRNRAPLDDSGMPKDRFSAEMPDATLATLKIQPSEPRDSAVYFCASGLVLQEGSSTDTQYFGPGTRLTVL.

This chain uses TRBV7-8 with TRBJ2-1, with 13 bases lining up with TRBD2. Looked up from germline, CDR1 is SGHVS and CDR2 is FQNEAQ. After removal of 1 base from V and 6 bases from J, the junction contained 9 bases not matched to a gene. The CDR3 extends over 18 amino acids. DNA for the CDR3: TGTGCCAGCAGCTTAGGGATTGGGGGACTAGCGGGATTCAATGAGCAGTTCTTC. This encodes CASSLGIGGLAGFNEQFF.

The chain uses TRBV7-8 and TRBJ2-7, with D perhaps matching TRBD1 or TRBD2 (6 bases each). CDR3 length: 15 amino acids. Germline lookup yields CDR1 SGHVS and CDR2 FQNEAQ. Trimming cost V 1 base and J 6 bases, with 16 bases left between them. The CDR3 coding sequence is TGTGCCAGCAGCTTAGACGGGGCCAGGGGAGGCGAGCAGTACTTC. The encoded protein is CASSLDGARGGEQYF.

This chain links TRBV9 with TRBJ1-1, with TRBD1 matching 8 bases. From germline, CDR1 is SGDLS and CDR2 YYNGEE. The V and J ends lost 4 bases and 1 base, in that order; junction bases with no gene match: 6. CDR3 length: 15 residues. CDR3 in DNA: TGTGCCAGCAGCAACCCCGGGACAGGGAACACTGAAGCTTTCTTT. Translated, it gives CASSNPGTGNTEAFF.

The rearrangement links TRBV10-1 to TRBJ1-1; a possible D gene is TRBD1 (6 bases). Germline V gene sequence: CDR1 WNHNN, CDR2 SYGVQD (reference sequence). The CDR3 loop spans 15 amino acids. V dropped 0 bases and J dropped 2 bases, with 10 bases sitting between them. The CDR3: CASSESRGVNTEAFF. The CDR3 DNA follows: TGCGCCAGCAGTGAGTCAAGGGGGGTTAACACTGAAGCTTTCTTT.

The CDR3 DNA reads TGTGCCAGCAGCCAGACAGGGTACCATGGCTACACCTTC. Protein product: CASSQTGYHGYTF. The chain has TRBV5-4 and TRBJ1-2, with 7 bases identical to TRBD1. CDR3 length equals 13 residues. The germline V gene has CDR1 SGHNT and CDR2 YYREEE (reference sequence). V shed 4 bases and J 6 bases; nucleotides not matched to a gene: 6.

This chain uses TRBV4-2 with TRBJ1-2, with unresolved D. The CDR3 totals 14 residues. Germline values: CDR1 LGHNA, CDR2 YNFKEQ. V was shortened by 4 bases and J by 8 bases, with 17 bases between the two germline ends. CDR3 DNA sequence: TGTGCCAGCAGCCTCCGGCCTCCTTCGCGGGGCTACACCTTC. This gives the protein CASSLRPPSRGYTF.

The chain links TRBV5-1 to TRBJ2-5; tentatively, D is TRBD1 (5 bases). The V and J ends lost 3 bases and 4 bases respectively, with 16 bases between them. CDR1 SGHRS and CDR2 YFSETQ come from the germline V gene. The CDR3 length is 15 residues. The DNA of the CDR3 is TGCGCCAGCAGCTACCGTAAGGGGCCGGGAGAGACCCAGTACTTC. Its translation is CASSYRKGPGETQYF.

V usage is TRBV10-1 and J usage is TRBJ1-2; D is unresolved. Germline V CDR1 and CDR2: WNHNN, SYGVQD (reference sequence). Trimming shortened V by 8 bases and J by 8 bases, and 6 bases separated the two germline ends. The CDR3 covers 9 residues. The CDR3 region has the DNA TGCGCCAGCGGTCGGGGCTACACCTTC. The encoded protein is CASGRGYTF.

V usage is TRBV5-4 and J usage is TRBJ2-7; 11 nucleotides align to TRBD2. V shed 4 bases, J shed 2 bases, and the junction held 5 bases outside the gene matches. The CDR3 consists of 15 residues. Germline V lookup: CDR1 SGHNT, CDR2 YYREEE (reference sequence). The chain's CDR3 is CASSLLAGETYEQYF. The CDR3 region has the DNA TGTGCCAGCAGCCTACTAGCGGGAGAAACCTACGAGCAGTACTTC. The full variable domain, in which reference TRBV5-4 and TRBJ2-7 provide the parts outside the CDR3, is ETGVTQSPTHLIKTRGQQVTLRCSSQSGHNTVSWYQQALGQGPQFIFQYYREEENGRGNFPPRFSGLQFPNYSSELNVNALELDDSALYLCASSLLAGETYEQYFGPGTRLTVT.

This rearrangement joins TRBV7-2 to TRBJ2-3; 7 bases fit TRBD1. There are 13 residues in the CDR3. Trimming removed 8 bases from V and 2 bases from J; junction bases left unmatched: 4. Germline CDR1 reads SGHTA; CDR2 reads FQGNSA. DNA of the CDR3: TGTGCCAGCGCAGACAGGGTCACAGATACGCAGTATTTT. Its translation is CASADRVTDTQYF.

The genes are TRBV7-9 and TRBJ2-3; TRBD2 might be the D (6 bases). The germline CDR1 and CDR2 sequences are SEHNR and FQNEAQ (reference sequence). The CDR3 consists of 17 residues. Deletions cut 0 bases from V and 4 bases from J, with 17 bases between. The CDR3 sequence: CASSLARGNLRADTQYF. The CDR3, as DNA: TGTGCCAGCAGCTTAGCGCGGGGAAACCTTAGAGCAGATACGCAGTATTTT.

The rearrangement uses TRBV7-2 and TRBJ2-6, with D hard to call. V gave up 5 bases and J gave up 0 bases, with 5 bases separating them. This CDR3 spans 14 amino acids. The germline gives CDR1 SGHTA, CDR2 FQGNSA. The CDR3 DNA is TGTGCCAGCAGCCTACCCTCTGGGGCCAACGTCCTGACTTTC. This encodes CASSLPSGANVLTF.

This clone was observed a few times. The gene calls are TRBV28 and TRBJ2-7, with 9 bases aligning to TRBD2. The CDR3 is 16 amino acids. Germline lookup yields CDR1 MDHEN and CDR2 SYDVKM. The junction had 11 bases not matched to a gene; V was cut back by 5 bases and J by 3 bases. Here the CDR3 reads CASSPYLSGRIYEQYF. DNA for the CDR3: TGTGCCAGCAGTCCCTACCTTAGCGGGAGAATCTACGAGCAGTACTTC.

The CDR3 region is CASSLTGTSGSGNEQFF. In DNA form, the CDR3 reads TGCGCCAGCAGCTTGACCGGAACTAGCGGGAGTGGGAATGAGCAGTTCTTC. The chain carries TRBV5-1 and TRBJ2-1; 11 nucleotides match TRBD2. J lost 7 bases, V lost 1 base, and 10 bases had no gene match. The CDR3 runs 17 residues. Germline V gives CDR1 SGHRS, CDR2 YFSETQ.